This TCR beta chain stems from a study of T cell repertoires in cytomegalovirus infection. Background on the study: HLA-B-restricted CMV epitopes that are well studied were used alongside recently identified HLA-C-restricted ones. Indications came from public TCR beta signatures; they pointed to CMV infection and to a matching HLA type. Study findings and constraints: Cumulative frequency (of public TCR beta family members) identified carriers of CMV plus the relevant HLA.

Of note for this clonotype: Its antigen is undetermined.

TCRdb processed the reads anew with MiXCR; each CDR3 protein has one entry. The profile shows approximately 1,000,000 distinct CDR3 sequences, around 31% of them singletons. Unmatched junction bases numbered 2, after V lost 0 bases and J lost 2 bases. The CDR3 has 16 residues. Germline lookup yields CDR1 LGHNT and CDR2 FRNRAP. The source was cultured CD8+ T cells from PBMCs, collected from culture after CMV antigen stimulation. The clonotype comes from a human donor in good health (CMV status not recorded). Some clones in this sample may be carry-over from other donors' samples. The rearrangement uses TRBV12-5 and TRBJ2-2; 8 positions match TRBD1. Here the CDR3 DNA reads TGTGCTAGTGGTTTGGTGGCAGGGGGCAACACCGGGGAGCTGTTTTTT. Amino acid sequence: CASGLVAGGNTGELFF. The variable domain in full, with the rest retrieved from reference TRBV12-5 and TRBJ2-2, is DARVTQTPRHKVTEMGQEVTMRCQPILGHNTVFWYRQTMMQGLELLAYFRNRAPLDDSGMPKDRFSAEMPDATLATLKIQPSEPRDSAVYFCASGLVAGGNTGELFFGEGSRLTVL.